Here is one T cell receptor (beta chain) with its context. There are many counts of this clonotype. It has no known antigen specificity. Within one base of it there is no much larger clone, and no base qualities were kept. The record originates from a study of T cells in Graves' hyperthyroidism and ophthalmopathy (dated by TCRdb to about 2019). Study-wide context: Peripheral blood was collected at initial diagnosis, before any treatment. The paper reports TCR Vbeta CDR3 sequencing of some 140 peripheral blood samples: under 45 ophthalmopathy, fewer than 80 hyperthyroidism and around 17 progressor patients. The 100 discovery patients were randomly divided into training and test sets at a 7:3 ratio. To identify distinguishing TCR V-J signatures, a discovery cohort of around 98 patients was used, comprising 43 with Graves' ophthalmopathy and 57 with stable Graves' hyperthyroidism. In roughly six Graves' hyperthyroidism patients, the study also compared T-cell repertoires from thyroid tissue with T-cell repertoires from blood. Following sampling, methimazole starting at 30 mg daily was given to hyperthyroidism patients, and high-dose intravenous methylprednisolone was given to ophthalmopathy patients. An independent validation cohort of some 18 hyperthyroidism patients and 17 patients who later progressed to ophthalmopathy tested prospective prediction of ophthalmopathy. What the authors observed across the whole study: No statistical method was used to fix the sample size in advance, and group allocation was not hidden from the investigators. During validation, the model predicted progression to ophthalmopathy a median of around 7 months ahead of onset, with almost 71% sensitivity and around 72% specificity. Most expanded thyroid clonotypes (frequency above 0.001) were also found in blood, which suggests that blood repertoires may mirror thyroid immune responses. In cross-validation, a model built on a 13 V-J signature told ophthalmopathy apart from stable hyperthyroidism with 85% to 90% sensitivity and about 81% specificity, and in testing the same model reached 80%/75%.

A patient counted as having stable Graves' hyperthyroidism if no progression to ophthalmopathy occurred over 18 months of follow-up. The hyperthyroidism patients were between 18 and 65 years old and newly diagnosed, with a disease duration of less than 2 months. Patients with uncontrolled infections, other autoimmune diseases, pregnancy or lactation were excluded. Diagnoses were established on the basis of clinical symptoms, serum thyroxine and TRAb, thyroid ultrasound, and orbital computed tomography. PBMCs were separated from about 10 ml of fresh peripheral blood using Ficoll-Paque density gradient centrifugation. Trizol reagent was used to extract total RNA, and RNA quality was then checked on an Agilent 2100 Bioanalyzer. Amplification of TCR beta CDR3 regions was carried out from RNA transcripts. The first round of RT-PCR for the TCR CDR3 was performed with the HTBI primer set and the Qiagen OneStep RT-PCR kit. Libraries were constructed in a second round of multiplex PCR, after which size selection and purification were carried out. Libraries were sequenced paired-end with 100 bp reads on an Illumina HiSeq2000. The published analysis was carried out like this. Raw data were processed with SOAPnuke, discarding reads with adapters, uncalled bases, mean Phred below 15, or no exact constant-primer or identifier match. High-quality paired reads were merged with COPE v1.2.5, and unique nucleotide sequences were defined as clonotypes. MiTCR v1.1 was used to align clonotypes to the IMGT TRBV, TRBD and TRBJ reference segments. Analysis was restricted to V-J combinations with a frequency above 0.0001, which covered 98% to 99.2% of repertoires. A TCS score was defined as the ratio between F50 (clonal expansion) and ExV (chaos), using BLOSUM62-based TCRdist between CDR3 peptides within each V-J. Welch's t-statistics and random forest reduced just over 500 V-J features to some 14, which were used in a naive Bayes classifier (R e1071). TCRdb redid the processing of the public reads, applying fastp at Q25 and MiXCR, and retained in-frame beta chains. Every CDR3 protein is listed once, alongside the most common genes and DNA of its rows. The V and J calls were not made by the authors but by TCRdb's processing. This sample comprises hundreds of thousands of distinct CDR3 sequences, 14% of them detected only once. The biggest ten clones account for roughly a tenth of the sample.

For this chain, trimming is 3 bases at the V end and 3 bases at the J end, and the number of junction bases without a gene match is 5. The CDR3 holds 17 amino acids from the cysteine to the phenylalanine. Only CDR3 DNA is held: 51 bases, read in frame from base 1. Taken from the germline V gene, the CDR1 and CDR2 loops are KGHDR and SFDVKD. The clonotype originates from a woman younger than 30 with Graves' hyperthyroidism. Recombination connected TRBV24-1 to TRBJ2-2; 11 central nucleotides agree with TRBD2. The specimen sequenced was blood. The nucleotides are TGTGCCACCAGTGATCACGGGACTAGCGGCTACACCGGGGAGCTGTTTTTT. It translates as CATSDHGTSGYTGELFF.